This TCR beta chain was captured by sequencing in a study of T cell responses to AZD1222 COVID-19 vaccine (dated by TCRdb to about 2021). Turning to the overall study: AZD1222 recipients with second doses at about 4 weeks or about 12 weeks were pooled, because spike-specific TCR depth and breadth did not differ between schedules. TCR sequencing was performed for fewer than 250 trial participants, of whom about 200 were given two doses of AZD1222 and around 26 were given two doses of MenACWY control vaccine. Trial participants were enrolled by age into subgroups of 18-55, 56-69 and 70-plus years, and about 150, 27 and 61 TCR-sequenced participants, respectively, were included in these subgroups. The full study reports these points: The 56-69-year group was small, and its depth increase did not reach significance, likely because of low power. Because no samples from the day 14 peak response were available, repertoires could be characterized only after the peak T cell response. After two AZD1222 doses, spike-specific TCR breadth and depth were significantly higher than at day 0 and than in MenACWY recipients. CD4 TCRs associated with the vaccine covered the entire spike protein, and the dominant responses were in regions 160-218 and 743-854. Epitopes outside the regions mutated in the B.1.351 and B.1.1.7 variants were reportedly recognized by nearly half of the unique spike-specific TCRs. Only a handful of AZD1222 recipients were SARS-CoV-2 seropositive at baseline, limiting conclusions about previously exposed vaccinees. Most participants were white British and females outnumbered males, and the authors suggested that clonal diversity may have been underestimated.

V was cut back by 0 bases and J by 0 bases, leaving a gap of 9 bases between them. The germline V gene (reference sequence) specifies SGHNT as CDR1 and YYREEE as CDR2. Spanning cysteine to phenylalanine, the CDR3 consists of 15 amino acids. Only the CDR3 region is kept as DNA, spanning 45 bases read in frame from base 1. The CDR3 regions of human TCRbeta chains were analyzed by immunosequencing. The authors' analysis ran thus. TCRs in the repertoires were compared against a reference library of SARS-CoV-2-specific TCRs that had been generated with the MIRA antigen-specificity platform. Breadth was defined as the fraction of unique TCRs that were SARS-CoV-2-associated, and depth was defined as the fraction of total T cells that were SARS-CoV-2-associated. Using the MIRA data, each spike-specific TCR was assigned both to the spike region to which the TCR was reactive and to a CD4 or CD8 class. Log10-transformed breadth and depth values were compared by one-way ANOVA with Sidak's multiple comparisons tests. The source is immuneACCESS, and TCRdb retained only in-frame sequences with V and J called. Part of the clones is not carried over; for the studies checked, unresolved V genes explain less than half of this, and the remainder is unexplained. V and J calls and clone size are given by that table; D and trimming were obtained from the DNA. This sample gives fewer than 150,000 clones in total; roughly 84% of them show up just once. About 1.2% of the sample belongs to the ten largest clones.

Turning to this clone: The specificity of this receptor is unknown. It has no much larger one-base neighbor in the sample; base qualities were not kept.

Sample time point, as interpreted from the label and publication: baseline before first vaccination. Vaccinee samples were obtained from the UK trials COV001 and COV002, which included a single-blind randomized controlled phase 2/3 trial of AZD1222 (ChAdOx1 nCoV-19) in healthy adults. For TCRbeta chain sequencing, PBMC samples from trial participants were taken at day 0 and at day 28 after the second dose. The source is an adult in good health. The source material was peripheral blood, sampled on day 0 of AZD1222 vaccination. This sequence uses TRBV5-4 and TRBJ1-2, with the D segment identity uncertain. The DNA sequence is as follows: TGTGCCAGCAGCTTGGAGCGGGGATCTAACTATGGCTACACCTTC. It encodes CASSLERGSNYGYTF.